Included here is one T cell receptor (beta chain) sequence, with context. Its antigen remains unidentified. This entry comes from a study of STAT5B mutations in CD4+ large granular lymphocyte leukemia. The assay was run at survey level. TCRdb's table, derived via immunoSEQ multiplex PCR, lists solely in-frame clones and lacks some. The table includes around 30,000 clones, roughly 72% detected once. Findings of the study overall: Patient CD4-sorted repertoires looked more clonal than healthy CD4+ repertoires, even without putative leukemic clones.

Material: CD4+ T cells from blood buffy coats. This TCR was recovered from a human donor in good health.

The CDR3 bases are TGTGCCAGCAGTCAACAGGGAGGCGGTGAAAAACTGTTTTTT. This gives the protein CASSQQGGGEKLFF. The chain combines TRBV28 with TRBJ1-4, with D possibly TRBD1 on 6 matching bases. Per germline, CDR1 MDHEN and CDR2 SYDVKM. V was clipped by 5 bases and J by 7 bases, with 14 bases between them. This CDR3 has 14 residues.